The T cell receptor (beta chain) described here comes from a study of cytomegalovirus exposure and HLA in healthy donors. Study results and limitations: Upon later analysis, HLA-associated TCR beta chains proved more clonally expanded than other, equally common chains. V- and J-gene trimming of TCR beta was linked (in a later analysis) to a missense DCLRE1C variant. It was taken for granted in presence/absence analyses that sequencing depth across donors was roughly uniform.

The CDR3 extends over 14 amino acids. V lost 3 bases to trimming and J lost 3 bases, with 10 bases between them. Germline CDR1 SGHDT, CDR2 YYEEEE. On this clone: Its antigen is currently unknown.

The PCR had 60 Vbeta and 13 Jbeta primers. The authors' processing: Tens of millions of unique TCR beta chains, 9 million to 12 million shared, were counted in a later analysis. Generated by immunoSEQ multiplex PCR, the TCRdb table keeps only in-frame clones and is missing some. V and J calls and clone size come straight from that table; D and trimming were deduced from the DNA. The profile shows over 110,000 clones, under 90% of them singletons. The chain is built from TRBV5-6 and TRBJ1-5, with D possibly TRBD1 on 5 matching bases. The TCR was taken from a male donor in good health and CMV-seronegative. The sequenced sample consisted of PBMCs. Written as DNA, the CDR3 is TGTGCCAGCAGCTACCGGGACTACAATCAGCCCCAGCATTTT. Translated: CASSYRDYNQPQHF.